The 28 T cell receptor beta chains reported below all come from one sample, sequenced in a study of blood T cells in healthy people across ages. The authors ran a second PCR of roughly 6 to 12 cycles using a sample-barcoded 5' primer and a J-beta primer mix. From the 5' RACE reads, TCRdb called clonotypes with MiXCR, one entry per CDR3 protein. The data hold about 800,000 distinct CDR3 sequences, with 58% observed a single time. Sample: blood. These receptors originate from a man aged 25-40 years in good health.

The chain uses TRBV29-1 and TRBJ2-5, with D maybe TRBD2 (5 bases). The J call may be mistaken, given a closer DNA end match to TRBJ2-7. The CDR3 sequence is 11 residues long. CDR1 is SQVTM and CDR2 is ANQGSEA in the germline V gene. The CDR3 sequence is CSVRTGYEQYF. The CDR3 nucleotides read TGCAGCGTCCGTACGGGATACGAGCAGTACTTC.

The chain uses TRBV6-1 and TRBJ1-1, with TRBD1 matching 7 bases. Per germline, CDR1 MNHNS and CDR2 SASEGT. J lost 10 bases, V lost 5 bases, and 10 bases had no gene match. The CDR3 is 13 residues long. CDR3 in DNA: TGTGCCAGCAGTACCGACAGGGATTGGGTAGCTTTCTTT. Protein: CASSTDRDWVAFF.

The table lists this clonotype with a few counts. The CDR3 here is CASSEHEWSAGTPAKNIQYF. In DNA, the CDR3 is TGTGCCAGCAGTGAGCACGAGTGGAGCGCTGGGACACCAGCCAAAAACATTCAGTACTTC. This chain uses TRBV6-1 with TRBJ2-4; D might be TRBD1 (6 bases). Germline CDR1 MNHNS, CDR2 SASEGT. The V end was cut by 3 bases, the J end by 0 bases, with 24 bases between. This CDR3 region has 20 residues.

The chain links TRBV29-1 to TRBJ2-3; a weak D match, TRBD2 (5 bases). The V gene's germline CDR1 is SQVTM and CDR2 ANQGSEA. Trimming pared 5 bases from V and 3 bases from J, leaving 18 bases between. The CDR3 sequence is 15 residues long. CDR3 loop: CSVSGEMGGTDTQYF. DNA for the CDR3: TGCAGCGTTTCCGGGGAGATGGGCGGAACAGATACGCAGTATTTT.

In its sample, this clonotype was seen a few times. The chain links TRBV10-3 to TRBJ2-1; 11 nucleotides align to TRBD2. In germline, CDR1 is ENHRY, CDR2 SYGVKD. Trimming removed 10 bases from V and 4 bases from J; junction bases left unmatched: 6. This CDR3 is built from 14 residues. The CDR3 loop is CASLLAGEYNEQFF. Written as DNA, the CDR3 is TGTGCCAGCCTACTAGCGGGAGAATACAATGAGCAGTTCTTC.

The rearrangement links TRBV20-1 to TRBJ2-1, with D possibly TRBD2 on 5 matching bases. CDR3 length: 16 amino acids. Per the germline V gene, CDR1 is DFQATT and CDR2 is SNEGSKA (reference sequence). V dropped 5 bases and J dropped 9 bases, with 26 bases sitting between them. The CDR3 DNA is TGCAGTGCTGGGGATTTTTTGGCGGGTACACTCGGTGAGCAGTTCTTC. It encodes CSAGDFLAGTLGEQFF.

The CDR3 region is CASSSLRRDSYGYTF. The CDR3 nucleotides are TGTGCCAGCAGTTCCCTACGCCGGGACAGCTATGGCTACACCTTC. V usage is TRBV6-5 and J usage is TRBJ1-2; the match to TRBD1 covers 7 bases. Trimming took 4 bases from V and 4 from J; bases not matched to a gene: 9. Per germline, CDR1 MNHEY and CDR2 SVGAGI. The CDR3 totals 15 residues.

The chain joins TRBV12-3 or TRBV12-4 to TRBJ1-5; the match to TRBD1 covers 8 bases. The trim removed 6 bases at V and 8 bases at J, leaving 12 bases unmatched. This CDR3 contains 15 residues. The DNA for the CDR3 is TGTGCCAGCAGCCTTGGACAGGGCAGGGGGGAGCCCCAGCATTTT. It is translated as CASSLGQGRGEPQHF.

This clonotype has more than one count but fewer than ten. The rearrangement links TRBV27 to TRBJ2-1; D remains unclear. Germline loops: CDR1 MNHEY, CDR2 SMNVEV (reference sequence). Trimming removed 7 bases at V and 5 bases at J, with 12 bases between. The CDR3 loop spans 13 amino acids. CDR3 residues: CASTRPPDNEQFF. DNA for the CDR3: TGTGCCAGCACTCGACCACCCGACAATGAGCAGTTCTTC.

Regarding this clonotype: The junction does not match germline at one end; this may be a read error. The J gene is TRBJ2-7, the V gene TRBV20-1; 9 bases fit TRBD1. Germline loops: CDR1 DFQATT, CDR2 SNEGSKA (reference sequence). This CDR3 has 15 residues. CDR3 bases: TGCAGTGCTAGTAGCCCGGGACAGGGATCCTACGAGCGGTACTTC. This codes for CSASSPGQGSYERYF.

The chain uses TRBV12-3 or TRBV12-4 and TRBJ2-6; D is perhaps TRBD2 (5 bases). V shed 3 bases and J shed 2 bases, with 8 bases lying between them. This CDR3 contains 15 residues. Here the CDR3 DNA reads TGTGCCAGCAGTTTCTCCGGGACTGGGGCCAACGTCCTGACTTTC. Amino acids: CASSFSGTGANVLTF.

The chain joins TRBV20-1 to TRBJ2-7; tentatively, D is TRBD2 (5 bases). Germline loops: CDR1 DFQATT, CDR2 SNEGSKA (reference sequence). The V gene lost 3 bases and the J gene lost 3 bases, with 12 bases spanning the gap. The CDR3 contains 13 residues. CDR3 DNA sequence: TGCAGTGCTAGGAGAAGCGGTAACTACGAGCAGTACTTC. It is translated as CSARRSGNYEQYF.

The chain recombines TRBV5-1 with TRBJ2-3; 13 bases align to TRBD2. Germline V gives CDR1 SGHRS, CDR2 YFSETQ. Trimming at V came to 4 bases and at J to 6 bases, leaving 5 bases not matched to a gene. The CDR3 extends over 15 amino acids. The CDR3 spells CASSQTSGRIDTQYF. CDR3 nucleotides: TGCGCCAGCAGCCAGACTAGCGGGAGGATTGATACGCAGTATTTT.

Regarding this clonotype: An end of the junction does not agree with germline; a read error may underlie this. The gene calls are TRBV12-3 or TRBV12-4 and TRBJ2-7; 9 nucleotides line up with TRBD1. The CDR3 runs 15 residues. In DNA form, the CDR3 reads TGTGCCCGCAGCCAACCGAGACAGGGGGTATACGAGCAGTACTTC. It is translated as CARSQPRQGVYEQYF.

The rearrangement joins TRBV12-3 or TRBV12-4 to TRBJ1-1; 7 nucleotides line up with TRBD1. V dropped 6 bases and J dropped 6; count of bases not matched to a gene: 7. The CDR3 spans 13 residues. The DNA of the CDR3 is TGTGCCAGCAGGCTGACAGGGTTCGCTGAAGCTTTCTTT. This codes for CASRLTGFAEAFF.

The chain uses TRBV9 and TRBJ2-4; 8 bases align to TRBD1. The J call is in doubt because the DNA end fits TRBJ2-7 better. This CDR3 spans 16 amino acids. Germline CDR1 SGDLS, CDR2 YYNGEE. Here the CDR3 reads CASSVEGDRRTYEQYF. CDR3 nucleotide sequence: TGTGCCAGCAGCGTAGAGGGGGACAGGCGGACCTACGAGCAGTACTTC.

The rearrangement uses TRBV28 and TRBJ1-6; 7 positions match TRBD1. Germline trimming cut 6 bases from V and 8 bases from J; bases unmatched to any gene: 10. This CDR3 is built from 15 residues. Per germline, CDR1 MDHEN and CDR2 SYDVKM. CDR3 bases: TGTGCCAGCAGGACCGGCGACAGGGTATATTCACCCCTCCACTTT. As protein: CASRTGDRVYSPLHF.

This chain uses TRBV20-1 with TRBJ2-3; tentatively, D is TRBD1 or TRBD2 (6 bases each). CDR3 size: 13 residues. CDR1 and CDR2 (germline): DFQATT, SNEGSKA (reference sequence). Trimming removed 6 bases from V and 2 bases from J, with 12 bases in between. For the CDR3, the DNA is TGCAGTGCCGAAGGGGGGATCACAGATACGCAGTATTTT. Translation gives CSAEGGITDTQYF.

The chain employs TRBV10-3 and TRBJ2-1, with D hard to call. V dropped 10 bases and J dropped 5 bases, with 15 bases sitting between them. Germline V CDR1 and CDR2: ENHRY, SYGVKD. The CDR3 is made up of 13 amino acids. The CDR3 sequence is CASTPVINNEQFF. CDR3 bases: TGTGCCAGTACTCCCGTGATTAACAATGAGCAGTTCTTC.

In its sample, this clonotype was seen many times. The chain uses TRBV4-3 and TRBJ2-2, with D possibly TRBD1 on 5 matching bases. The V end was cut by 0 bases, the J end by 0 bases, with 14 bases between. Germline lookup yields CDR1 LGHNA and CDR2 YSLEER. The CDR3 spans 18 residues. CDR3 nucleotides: TGCGCCAGCAGCCAAGACTTTACAGGAGCTACGAACACCGGGGAGCTGTTTTTT. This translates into CASSQDFTGATNTGELFF.

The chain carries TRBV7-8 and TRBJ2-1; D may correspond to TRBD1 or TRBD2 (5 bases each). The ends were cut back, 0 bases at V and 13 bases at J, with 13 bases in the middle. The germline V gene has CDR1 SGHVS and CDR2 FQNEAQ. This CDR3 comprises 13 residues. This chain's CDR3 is CASSLATRGPQFF. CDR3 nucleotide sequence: TGTGCCAGCAGCTTAGCCACACGGGGCCCTCAGTTCTTC.

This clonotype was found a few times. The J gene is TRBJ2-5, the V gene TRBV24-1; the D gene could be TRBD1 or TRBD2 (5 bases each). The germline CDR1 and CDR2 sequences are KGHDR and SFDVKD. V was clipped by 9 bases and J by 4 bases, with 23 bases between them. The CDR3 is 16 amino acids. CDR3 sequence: CATGRFMPGRAETQYF. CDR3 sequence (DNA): TGTGCCACCGGACGGTTCATGCCGGGGCGGGCAGAGACCCAGTACTTC.

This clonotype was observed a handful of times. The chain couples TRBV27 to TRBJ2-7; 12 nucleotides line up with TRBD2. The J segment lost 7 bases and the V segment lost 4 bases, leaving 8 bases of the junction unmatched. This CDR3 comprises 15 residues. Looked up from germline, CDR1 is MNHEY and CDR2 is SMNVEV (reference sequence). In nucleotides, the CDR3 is TGTGCCAGCAGTTCCCTAGCGGGAGGGCCGGGGGAGCAGTACTTC. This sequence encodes CASSSLAGGPGEQYF.

DNA for the CDR3: TGTGCCACCAGTGATTCCACCGGGACAGCTTCCTACAATGAGCAGTTCTTC. This gives the protein CATSDSTGTASYNEQFF. V and J are TRBV24-1 and TRBJ2-1; 7 nucleotides align to TRBD1. The V gene end was trimmed by 2 bases and the J gene end by 1 base; junction bases not matched to a gene: 7. The V gene's germline CDR1 is KGHDR and CDR2 SFDVKD. The CDR3 runs to 17 residues.

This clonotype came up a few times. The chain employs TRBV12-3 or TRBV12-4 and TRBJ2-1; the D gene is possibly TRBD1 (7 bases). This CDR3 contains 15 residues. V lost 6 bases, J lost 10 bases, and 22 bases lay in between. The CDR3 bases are TGTGCCAGCAGCCCAGGGGGGTCTCGACGGTGGGAGCAGTTCTTC. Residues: CASSPGGSRRWEQFF.

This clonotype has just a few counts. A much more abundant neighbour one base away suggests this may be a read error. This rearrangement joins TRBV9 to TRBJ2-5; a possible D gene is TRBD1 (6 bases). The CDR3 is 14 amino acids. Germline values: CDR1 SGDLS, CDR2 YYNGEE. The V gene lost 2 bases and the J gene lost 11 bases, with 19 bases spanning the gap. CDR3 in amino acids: CASSVEDRYNEQYF. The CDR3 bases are TGTGCCAGCAGCGTTGAAGACAGGTACAATGAGCAGTACTTC.

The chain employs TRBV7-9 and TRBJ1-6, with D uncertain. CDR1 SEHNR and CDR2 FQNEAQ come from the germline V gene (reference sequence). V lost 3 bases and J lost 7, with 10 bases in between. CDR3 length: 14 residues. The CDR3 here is CASSFDVRNSPLHF. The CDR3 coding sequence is TGTGCCAGCAGCTTCGATGTAAGGAATTCACCCCTCCACTTT.

The CDR3 loop reads CASSAGLAGAHWDTQYF. The DNA for the CDR3 is TGTGCCAGCAGTGCGGGTCTAGCGGGAGCGCACTGGGATACGCAGTATTTT. The chain is built from TRBV25-1 and TRBJ2-3, with TRBD2 matching over 10 bases. With 4 bases clipped from V and 6 bases from J, the junction kept 13 bases outside the gene matches. This CDR3 region has 17 residues. Germline assignment: CDR1 MGHDK and CDR2 SYGVNS.